This TCR beta chain was obtained from a study of chemoradiotherapy in HPV16-positive cancers. The study, taken as a whole, reports: HPV-specific T cells were functionally defined from only a couple of HPV16-positive patients. Better recurrence-free survival went with HPV-responsive T-cell expansion in HPV16-positive patients. Candidate HPV-specific clones and E7-related TCR motifs grew in tumor during treatment.

Generated by immunoSEQ multiplex PCR, the TCRdb table keeps only in-frame clones and is missing some. The profile shows about 8,900 clones, roughly nine tenths of them singletons. Trimming shortened V by 1 base and J by 8 bases, and 7 bases separated the two germline ends. The CDR3 is made up of 12 amino acids. Germline lookup yields CDR1 SGDLS and CDR2 YYNGEE. Repeated repertoire sampling spanned the course of chemoradiotherapy. Points on this clone: The target antigen is unknown.

The sequence came from a human donor with HPV-associated anogenital cancer. The material was blood, obtained from a patient who underwent chemoradiotherapy. V is TRBV9 and J is TRBJ2-1; D uncertain. In DNA, the CDR3 is TGTGCCAGCAGCGTAAACTTCGATGAGCAGTTCTTC. Protein: CASSVNFDEQFF.